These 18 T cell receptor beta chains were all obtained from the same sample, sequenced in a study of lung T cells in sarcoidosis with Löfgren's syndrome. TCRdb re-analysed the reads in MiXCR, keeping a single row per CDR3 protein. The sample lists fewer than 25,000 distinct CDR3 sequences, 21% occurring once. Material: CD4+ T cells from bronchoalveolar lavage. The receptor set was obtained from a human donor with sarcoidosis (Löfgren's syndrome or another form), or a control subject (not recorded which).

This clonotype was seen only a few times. The CDR3 nucleotides read TGCAGCGTCACGGGGGGGAAACGCACAGATACGCAGTATTTT. This codes for CSVTGGKRTDTQYF. The chain carries TRBV29-1 and TRBJ2-3; 8 bases match TRBD2. Germline V gene data show CDR1 as SQVTM and CDR2 as ANQGSEA. V gave up 6 bases and J gave up 1 base; unmatched junction bases: 6. CDR3 size: 14 residues.

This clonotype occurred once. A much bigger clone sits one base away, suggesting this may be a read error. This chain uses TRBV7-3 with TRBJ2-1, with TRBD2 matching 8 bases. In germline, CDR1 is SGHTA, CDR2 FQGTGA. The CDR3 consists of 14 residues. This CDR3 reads CASSSSGRMNGQFF. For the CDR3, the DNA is TGTGCCAGCAGCTCCAGCGGGAGAATGAATGGGCAGTTCTTC.

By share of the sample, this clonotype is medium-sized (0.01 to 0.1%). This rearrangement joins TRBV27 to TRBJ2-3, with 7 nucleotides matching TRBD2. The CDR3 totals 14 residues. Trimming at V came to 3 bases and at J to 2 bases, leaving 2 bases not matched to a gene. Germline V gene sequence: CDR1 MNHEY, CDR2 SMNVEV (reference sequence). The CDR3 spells CASSFGGFTDTQYF. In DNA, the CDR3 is TGTGCCAGCAGTTTCGGGGGGTTCACAGATACGCAGTATTTT.

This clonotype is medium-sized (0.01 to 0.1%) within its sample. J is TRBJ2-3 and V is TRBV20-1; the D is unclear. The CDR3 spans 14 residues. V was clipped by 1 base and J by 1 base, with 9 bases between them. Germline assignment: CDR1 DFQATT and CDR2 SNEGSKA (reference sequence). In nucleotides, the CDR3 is TGCAGTGCTAGAGTCGATCCACGCACAGATACGCAGTATTTT. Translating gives CSARVDPRTDTQYF.

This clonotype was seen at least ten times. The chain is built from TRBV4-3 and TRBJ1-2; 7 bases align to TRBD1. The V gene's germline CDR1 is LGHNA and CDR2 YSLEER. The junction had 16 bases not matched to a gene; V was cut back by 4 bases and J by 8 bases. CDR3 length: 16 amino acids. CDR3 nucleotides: TGCGCCAGCAGCCGGCAGGTGTTGTGGGACAGTGGAGGCTACACCTTC. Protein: CASSRQVLWDSGGYTF.

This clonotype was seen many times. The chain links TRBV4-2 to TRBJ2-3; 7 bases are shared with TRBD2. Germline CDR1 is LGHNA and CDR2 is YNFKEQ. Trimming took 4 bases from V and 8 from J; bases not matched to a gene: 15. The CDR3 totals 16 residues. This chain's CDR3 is CASSRITGLTLGTQYF. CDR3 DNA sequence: TGTGCCAGCAGCCGAATAACGGGACTAACGCTTGGTACGCAGTATTTT.

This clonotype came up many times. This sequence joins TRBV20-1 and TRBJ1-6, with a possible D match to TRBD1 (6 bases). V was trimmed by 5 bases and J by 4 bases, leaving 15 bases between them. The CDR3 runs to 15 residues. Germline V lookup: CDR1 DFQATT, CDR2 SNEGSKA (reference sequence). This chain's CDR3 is CSAAAGGRYNSPLHF. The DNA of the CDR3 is TGCAGTGCTGCGGCGGGGGGCAGGTATAATTCACCCCTCCACTTT.

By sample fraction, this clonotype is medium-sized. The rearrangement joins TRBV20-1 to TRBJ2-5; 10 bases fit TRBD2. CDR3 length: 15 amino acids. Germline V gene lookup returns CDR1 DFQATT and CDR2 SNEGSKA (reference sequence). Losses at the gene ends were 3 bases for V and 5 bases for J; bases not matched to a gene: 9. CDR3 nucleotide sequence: TGCAGTGCTAGTAAGCGGGAGGGCCGTGGGGAGACCCAGTACTTC. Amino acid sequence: CSASKREGRGETQYF.

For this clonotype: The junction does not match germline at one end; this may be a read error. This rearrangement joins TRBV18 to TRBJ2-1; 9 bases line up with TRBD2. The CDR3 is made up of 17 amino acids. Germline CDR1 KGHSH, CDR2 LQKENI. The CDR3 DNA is TGTGCCAGCTCACCACCGGTAGCGGGAGCGGGCTACAATGAGCAATTCTTC. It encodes CASSPPVAGAGYNEQFF.

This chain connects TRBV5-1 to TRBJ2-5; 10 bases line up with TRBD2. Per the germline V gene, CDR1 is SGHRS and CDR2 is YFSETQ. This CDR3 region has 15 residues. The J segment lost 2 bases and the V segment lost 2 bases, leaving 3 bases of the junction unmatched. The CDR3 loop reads CASSFTLAGQETQYF. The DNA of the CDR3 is TGCGCCAGCAGCTTCACACTAGCGGGGCAAGAGACCCAGTACTTC.

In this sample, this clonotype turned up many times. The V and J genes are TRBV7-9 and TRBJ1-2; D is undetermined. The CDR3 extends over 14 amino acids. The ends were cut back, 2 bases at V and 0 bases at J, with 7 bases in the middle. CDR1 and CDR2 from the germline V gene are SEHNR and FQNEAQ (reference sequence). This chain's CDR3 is CASSLRQANYGYTF. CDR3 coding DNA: TGTGCCAGCAGCTTACGGCAGGCTAACTATGGCTACACCTTC. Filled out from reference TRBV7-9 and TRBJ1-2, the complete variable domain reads DTGVSQNPRHKITKRGQNVTFRCDPISEHNRLYWYRQTLGQGPEFLTYFQNEAQLEKSRLLSDRFSAERPKGSFSTLEIQRTEQGDSAMYLCASSLRQANYGYTFGSGTRLTVV.

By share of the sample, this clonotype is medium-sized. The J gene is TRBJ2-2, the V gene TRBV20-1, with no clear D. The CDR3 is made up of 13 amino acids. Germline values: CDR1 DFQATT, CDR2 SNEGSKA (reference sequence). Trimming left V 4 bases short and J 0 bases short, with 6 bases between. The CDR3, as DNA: TGCAGTGCTATCTCCGCGAACACCGGGGAGCTGTTTTTT. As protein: CSAISANTGELFF.

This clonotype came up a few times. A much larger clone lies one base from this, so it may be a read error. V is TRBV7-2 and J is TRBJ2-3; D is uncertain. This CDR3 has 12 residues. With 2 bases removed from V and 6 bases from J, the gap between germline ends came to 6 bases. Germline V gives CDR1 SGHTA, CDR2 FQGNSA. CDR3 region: CASSLIGDTQYF. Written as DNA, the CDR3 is TGTGCCAGCAGCTTAATAGGGGATACGCAGTATTTT.

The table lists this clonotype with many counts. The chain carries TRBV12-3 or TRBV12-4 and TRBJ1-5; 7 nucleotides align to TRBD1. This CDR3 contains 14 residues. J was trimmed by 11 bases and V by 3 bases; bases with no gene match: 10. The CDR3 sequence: CASSLRQGLGTQHF. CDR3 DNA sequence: TGTGCCAGCAGTTTGCGACAGGGACTTGGAACCCAGCATTTT.

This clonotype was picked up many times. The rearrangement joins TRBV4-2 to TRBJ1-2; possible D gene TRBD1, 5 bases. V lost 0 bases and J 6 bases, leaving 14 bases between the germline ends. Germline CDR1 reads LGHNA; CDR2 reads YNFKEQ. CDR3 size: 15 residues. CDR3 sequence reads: CASSQDTNRPDGYTF. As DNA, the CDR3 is TGTGCCAGCAGCCAAGATACGAACAGGCCCGATGGCTACACCTTC.

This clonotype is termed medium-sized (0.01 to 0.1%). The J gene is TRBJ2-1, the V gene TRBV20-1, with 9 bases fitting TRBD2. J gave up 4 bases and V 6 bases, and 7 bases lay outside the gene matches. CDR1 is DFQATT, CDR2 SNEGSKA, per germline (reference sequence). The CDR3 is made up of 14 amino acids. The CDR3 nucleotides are TGCAGTGCGTACGCTAGCGGGAATTACAATGAGCAGTTCTTC. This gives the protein CSAYASGNYNEQFF.

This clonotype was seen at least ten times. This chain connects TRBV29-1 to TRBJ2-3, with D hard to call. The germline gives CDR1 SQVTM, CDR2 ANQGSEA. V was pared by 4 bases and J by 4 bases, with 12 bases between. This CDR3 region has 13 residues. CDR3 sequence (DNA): TGCAGCGTTGGGGTTAGTAACGCAGATACGCAGTATTTT. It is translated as CSVGVSNADTQYF.

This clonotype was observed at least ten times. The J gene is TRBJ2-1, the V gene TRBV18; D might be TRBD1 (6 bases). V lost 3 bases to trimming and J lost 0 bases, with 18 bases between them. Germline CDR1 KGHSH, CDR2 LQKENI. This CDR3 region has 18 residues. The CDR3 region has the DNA TGTGCCAGCTCACCCGCCGGGACACACTTGAGCTCCTACAATGAGCAGTTCTTC. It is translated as CASSPAGTHLSSYNEQFF.